This T cell receptor (beta chain) comes out of a study of regulatory T cells in long-lasting Graves disease. The time point: newly diagnosed GD, antithyroid drugs for less than 3 months. Construction of the TCR library relied on RNA isolated from PBMCs. Construction of the TCR beta libraries employed iRepertoire HTBI primers in conjunction with Arm-PCR of CDR3 regions. TCRdb reanalysed the multiplex PCR reads using MiXCR and keeps one entry per CDR3 protein. The table records some 340,000 distinct CDR3 sequences, about 10% of them present only once. The CDR3 has 15 residues. Trimming cost V 8 bases and J 1 base; bases outside gene matches: 5. Germline-derived CDR1 and CDR2 are SGHTA and FQGTGA. This sample was also put to use in a study of T cells in Graves' hyperthyroidism and ophthalmopathy. That paper notes: Among thyroid clonotypes expanded above 0.001, most also appeared in blood.

The sequencing here drew on peripheral blood mononuclear cells (PBMCs), taken at new diagnosis, from a patient treated with antithyroid drugs. The TCR comes from a woman younger than 30 with Graves disease. The chain combines TRBV7-3 with TRBJ2-5; 12 bases match TRBD2. The CDR3 bases are TGTGCCAGCCTACTAGCGGGGGGACCCCAAGAGACCCAGTACTTC. This codes for CASLLAGGPQETQYF.